Described below is a single T cell receptor beta chain sequence and its context. This specimen belongs to a study of CD8 T cells in Susac syndrome. RNA in amounts of roughly 0.5 to 1 ug was reverse transcribed with random hexamers. The authors amplified TCR beta CDR3 across 54 Vbeta and 13 Jbeta using immunoSEQ multiplex PCR. From the immunoSEQ multiplex PCR reads, TCRdb called clonotypes with MiXCR, one entry per CDR3 protein. Of hundreds of thousands of distinct CDR3 sequences in the sample, around 91% were seen once. The CDR3 is made up of 16 amino acids. V lost 2 bases and J 8 bases, leaving 19 bases between the germline ends. The germline gives CDR1 SGHVS, CDR2 FNYEAQ.

This clonotype was obtained from a human donor with multiple sclerosis. The sequenced sample was CD8+ T cells from PBMCs. This chain links TRBV7-6 with TRBJ2-1; D not resolved. CDR3 DNA sequence: TGTGCCAGCAGCTTAAGGATGCGCCCCTTAATCCATGAGCAGTTCTTC. This translates into CASSLRMRPLIHEQFF.